A single sample gave rise to the 14 T cell receptor beta chains below, sequenced in a study of graft-versus-host responses after intestinal transplantation. Profiling relied on immunoSEQ multiplex PCR, and the TCRdb table lists in-frame clones only, not all of them. The table lists 99,000 or so clones, over 75% of them singletons. Antigens for these TCRs are unknown. Sequencing used unstimulated CD4+ T cells sorted from spleen or lymph node cells, obtained before intestinal transplant. The receptors shown here come from a human donor who received an intestinal transplant.

The chain employs TRBV5-1 and TRBJ2-3; possibly TRBD1 or TRBD2 for D (7 bases each). The CDR3 extends over 15 amino acids. Trimming shortened V by 0 bases and J by 3 bases, and 11 bases separated the two germline ends. CDR1 is SGHRS and CDR2 is YFSETQ in the germline V gene. This CDR3 is CASSLAGGETDTQYF. The CDR3 coding sequence is TGCGCCAGCAGCTTGGCAGGGGGGGAAACAGATACGCAGTATTTT.

Concerning this clone itself: Other DNA sequences in this sample translate to the same CDR3. V and J are TRBV11-1 and TRBJ1-5; D unresolved. This CDR3 comprises 13 residues. V dropped 1 base and J dropped 6 bases, with 7 bases sitting between them. Germline V gene sequence: CDR1 SGHAT, CDR2 FQDESV (reference sequence). CDR3 in amino acids: CASSLGVGQPQHF. The CDR3 DNA is TGTGCCAGCAGCTTAGGTGTAGGTCAGCCCCAGCATTTT.

In this sample, this clone turned up a few times. The chain employs TRBV29-1 and TRBJ2-2; D ambiguous. V was trimmed by 7 bases and J by 1 base, leaving 10 bases between them. This CDR3 is 13 amino acids long. CDR1 is SQVTM, CDR2 ANQGSEA, per germline. In DNA form, the CDR3 reads TGCAGCGGCCGGAACCTGAACACCGGGGAGCTGTTTTTT. The encoded protein is CSGRNLNTGELFF.

The genes are TRBV7-2 and TRBJ2-1; TRBD2 aligns across 9 bases. Germline trimming cut 0 bases from V and 7 bases from J; bases unmatched to any gene: 4. From germline, CDR1 is SGHTA and CDR2 FQGNSA. This CDR3 has 15 amino acids. The DNA for the CDR3 is TGTGCCAGCAGCTTAGCCCCCAGCGGGGGGAATGAGCAGTTCTTC. This encodes CASSLAPSGGNEQFF.

V usage is TRBV4-1 and J usage is TRBJ2-7; 7 nucleotides agree with TRBD1. This CDR3 spans 15 amino acids. V gave up 2 bases and J gave up 3 bases; unmatched junction bases: 7. Germline CDR1 MGHRA, CDR2 YSYEKL. CDR3 nucleotides: TGCGCCAGCAGCCAAAGCCTGGGACAGTACTACGAGCAGTACTTC. Translated, it gives CASSQSLGQYYEQYF.

CDR3 nucleotide sequence: TGCGCCAGCAGCTTGGGGGCAGGGGATGGCTACACCTTC. Translated, it gives CASSLGAGDGYTF. The chain has TRBV5-1 and TRBJ1-2, with D maybe TRBD1 (6 bases). The CDR3 spans 13 residues. Germline V gene sequence: CDR1 SGHRS, CDR2 YFSETQ. Trimming removed 0 bases at V and 6 bases at J, with 9 bases between.

V is TRBV6-1 and J is TRBJ2-1; tentatively, D is TRBD2 (6 bases). This CDR3 has 16 residues. The V and J ends lost 3 bases and 6 bases respectively, with 18 bases between them. Germline V gene data show CDR1 as MNHNS and CDR2 as SASEGT. CDR3 residues: CASSDKARGAGNEQFF. The CDR3 bases are TGTGCCAGCAGTGATAAGGCCCGGGGAGCGGGCAATGAGCAGTTCTTC.

The chain links TRBV6-1 to TRBJ2-7; 10 positions agree with TRBD2. The junction had 5 bases not matched to a gene; V was cut back by 5 bases and J by 4 bases. The CDR3 spans 14 residues. Germline CDR1 reads MNHNS; CDR2 reads SASEGT. The DNA for the CDR3 is TGTGCCAGCAGTCCTAGCGGGGGAGGGTACGAGCAGTACTTC. This encodes CASSPSGGGYEQYF.

This chain joins TRBV9 and TRBJ1-2; D is unresolved. V was shortened by 2 bases and J by 3 bases, with 14 bases between the two germline ends. CDR1 SGDLS and CDR2 YYNGEE come from the germline V gene. The CDR3 covers 15 residues. CDR3 sequence reads: CASSVSPAVDYGYTF. The CDR3 region has the DNA TGTGCCAGCAGCGTGAGCCCAGCCGTCGACTATGGCTACACCTTC.

This rearrangement joins TRBV18 to TRBJ1-2, with D possibly matching TRBD1 (6 bases). CDR1 is KGHSH and CDR2 is LQKENI in the germline V gene. The V end was cut by 3 bases, the J end by 1 base, with 15 bases between. This CDR3 comprises 16 residues. The CDR3 region is CASSPYRTESNYGYTF. Written as DNA, the CDR3 is TGTGCCAGCTCACCCTACCGGACAGAAAGTAACTATGGCTACACCTTC.

The chain employs TRBV4-1 and TRBJ2-3; 8 bases are a match to TRBD2. The CDR3 consists of 16 residues. Unmatched junction bases numbered 6, after V lost 1 base and J lost 3 bases. From germline, CDR1 is MGHRA and CDR2 YSYEKL. CDR3 sequence: CASSQVPSGSTDTQYF. Written as DNA, the CDR3 is TGCGCCAGCAGCCAAGTCCCTAGCGGGTCTACAGATACGCAGTATTTT.

The chain couples TRBV5-1 to TRBJ1-1, with 7 bases lining up with TRBD1. V was pared by 3 bases and J by 5 bases, with 19 bases of the junction left unmatched. CDR1 and CDR2 from the germline V gene are SGHRS and YFSETQ. The CDR3 totals 18 residues. For the CDR3, the DNA is TGCGCCAGCAGCTCGACCATAGGGGGCGAGAGGACGGGGACTGAAGCTTTCTTT. Translating gives CASSSTIGGERTGTEAFF. Supplemented by reference TRBV5-1 and TRBJ1-1, the full variable domain reads KAGVTQTPRYLIKTRGQQVTLSCSPISGHRSVSWYQQTPGQGLQFLFEYFSETQRNKGNFPGRFSGRQFSNSRSEMNVSTLELGDSALYLCASSSTIGGERTGTEAFFGQGTRLTVV.

The rearrangement joins TRBV11-3 to TRBJ2-1, with D possibly being TRBD1 (5 bases). The CDR3 is 14 amino acids. Trimming removed 4 bases from V and 9 bases from J, with 16 bases in between. Germline V gene data show CDR1 as SGHNT and CDR2 as YENEEA. The CDR3: CASSSGAVRGEQFF. In nucleotides, the CDR3 is TGTGCCAGCAGCTCGGGCGCCGTAAGGGGTGAGCAGTTCTTC.

The chain is built from TRBV11-3 and TRBJ2-1; 9 nucleotides match TRBD2. From germline, CDR1 is SGHNT and CDR2 YENEEA. V shed 1 base and J 8 bases; nucleotides not matched to a gene: 9. The CDR3 runs 16 residues. CDR3 in amino acids: CASSLGRAGGWDEQFF. CDR3 coding DNA: TGTGCCAGCAGCTTAGGACGAGCGGGAGGTTGGGATGAGCAGTTCTTC.